Detailed here is one T cell receptor (beta chain). No antigen is known for it. Relative to the germline gene, one junction end is altered; a read error may explain this. Looked up from germline, CDR1 is SGHTA and CDR2 is FQGTGA. The CDR3 length is 15 residues. The data derive from a study of tumor-infiltrating lymphocytes in primary liver carcinoma. For the study at large: Enrolled patients were male and female, aged 30 to 69 years.

Co-extraction yielded RNA and DNA from roughly 21-30 mg of unsorted bulk tissue. TCR beta cDNA was reverse-transcribed from about 500 ng of total RNA. The reaction used a constant-region primer and ProtoScript II reverse transcriptase. Construction of TCR beta libraries relied on three successive nested multiplex PCR rounds employing slightly modified ARM-PCR. Primers for the first two PCR rounds were TRBV1-TRBV30 forward primers and a C-beta reverse primer (approximately 10 cycles per round). One entry per CDR3 protein results from TCRdb running MiXCR on the multiplex PCR reads. Of about 75,000 distinct CDR3 sequences in the sample, roughly 71% were seen once. Findings and limits, study-wide: In tumor-adjacent and tumor-blood pairs, overlap was lower than in tumor region pairs.

The material sequenced was tumor-adjacent normal liver tissue. This receptor was obtained from a man aged 40-49 years with primary liver carcinoma and hepatitis B virus infection. V and J are TRBV7-3 and TRBJ2-3, with a weak D call TRBD1 (6 bases). CDR3 residues: CSSSGGHFSTDTQYF. In nucleotides, the CDR3 is TGTTCCAGCAGTGGGGGACACTTTAGCACAGATACGCAGTATTTT.